Below, 20 T cell receptor beta chains from the same sample are listed, as sequenced in a study of response to subunit inactivated influenza vaccine. In TCRdb, the RT-PCR reads were re-called with MiXCR into one record per CDR3 protein. The sample lists around 200,000 distinct CDR3 sequences; around 12% were seen once. These data were likewise used in another study, on T cells expressing NK-cell markers. That investigation notes: Libraries used 5'RACE template switching adding universal primer site and UMIs.

Specimen: CD8+ T cells sorted from PBMCs, collected about 12 days after vaccination. These TCRs come from a man aged 45 to 65 who received an inactivated influenza vaccine.

The gene calls are TRBV4-3 and TRBJ2-2; 8 bases are shared with TRBD2. The CDR3 loop spans 16 amino acids. CDR1 LGHNA and CDR2 YSLEER come from the germline V gene. Trimming took 4 bases from V and 6 from J; bases not matched to a gene: 10. DNA of the CDR3: TGCGCCAGCAGCCGTACCGGGACTAGTACCGCCGGGGAGCTGTTTTTT. Protein sequence: CASSRTGTSTAGELFF.

The rearrangement joins TRBV4-1 to TRBJ2-3; no reliable D call. Germline V CDR1 and CDR2: MGHRA, YSYEKL. The V end was cut by 0 bases, the J end by 6 bases, with 13 bases between. The CDR3 has 15 amino acids. The CDR3 loop is CASSQDKGLADTQYF. CDR3 in DNA: TGCGCCAGCAGCCAAGACAAAGGGCTGGCGGATACGCAGTATTTT.

In this sample, this clonotype turned up a few times. Written as DNA, the CDR3 is TGTGCCAGCAGTTCCGGGCATTACACCGGGGAGCTGTTTTTT. Translating it yields CASSSGHYTGELFF. This chain connects TRBV12-3 or TRBV12-4 to TRBJ2-2; the D is unclear. The CDR3 is made up of 14 amino acids. V was cut by 4 bases and J by 3 bases, with 9 bases left in between.

This clonotype appeared many times. The chain combines TRBV10-3 with TRBJ2-1, with 10 bases identical to TRBD1. Germline V gene data show CDR1 as ENHRY and CDR2 as SYGVKD. The CDR3 has 16 amino acids. The V segment lost 6 bases and the J segment 6 bases; nucleotides outside the gene matches: 11. CDR3: CAIRTSGTGVFNEQFF. The CDR3 nucleotides read TGTGCCATCAGGACCTCCGGGACAGGGGTCTTCAATGAGCAGTTCTTC.

This clonotype has more than one count but fewer than ten. The chain uses TRBV4-1 and TRBJ2-2; 10 bases line up with TRBD2. The CDR3 consists of 17 residues. Losses at the gene ends were 1 base for V and 4 bases for J; bases not matched to a gene: 6. CDR1 and CDR2 (germline): MGHRA, YSYEKL. The CDR3 sequence is CASSQALAGVGTGELFF. The CDR3 bases are TGCGCCAGCAGCCAAGCCCTAGCGGGAGTCGGCACCGGGGAGCTGTTTTTT.

This clonotype was found a few times. The rearrangement uses TRBV12-3 or TRBV12-4 and TRBJ2-1, with 13 bases fitting TRBD2. This CDR3 has 17 residues. Trimming at V came to 4 bases and at J to 3 bases, leaving 6 bases not matched to a gene. The CDR3 loop reads CASSWAGLAGFYNEQFF. The DNA of the CDR3 is TGTGCCAGCAGTTGGGCGGGACTAGCGGGGTTCTACAATGAGCAGTTCTTC.

By proportion, this clonotype is medium-sized. The chain has TRBV28 and TRBJ2-1; 8 bases align to TRBD2. CDR3 length: 14 residues. The V and J ends lost 10 bases and 6 bases, in that order; junction bases with no gene match: 11. Germline CDR1 MDHEN, CDR2 SYDVKM. CDR3 DNA: TGTGCCACCGAGCCAGCGGGAGAGGGCAATGAGCAGTTCTTC. Its protein product is CATEPAGEGNEQFF.

The chain is built from TRBV5-8 and TRBJ2-2; 12 bases align to TRBD1. Germline V gene lookup returns CDR1 SGHTS and CDR2 YDEGEE. The CDR3 is 14 amino acids. V lost 4 bases to trimming and J lost 6 bases; unmatched junction nucleotides: 1. DNA for the CDR3: TGTGCCAGCAGCGGGACAGGGGGCTCCGGGGAGCTGTTTTTT. Protein sequence: CASSGTGGSGELFF.

This clonotype was recorded a few times. The rearrangement joins TRBV6-2 or TRBV6-3 to TRBJ2-7; D ambiguous. Germline CDR1 reads MNHEY; CDR2 reads SVGEGT. Between the trimmed V and J ends, which lost 6 bases and 6 bases, there was a span of 9 bases. This CDR3 comprises 11 residues. The CDR3 DNA reads TGTGCCAGCAGCCGCCCGGGCGAGCAGTACTTC. Residues: CASSRPGEQYF.

The chain combines TRBV5-6 with TRBJ2-1; no definite D call. CDR3 size: 12 residues. Germline V CDR1 and CDR2: SGHDT, YYEEEE. The V end lost 4 bases, the J end lost 8 bases, and 10 bases lay between the germline ends. The CDR3 is CASSPADDEQFF. CDR3 nucleotide sequence: TGTGCCAGCAGCCCGGCGGACGATGAGCAGTTCTTC.

This clonotype turned up a few times. The chain uses TRBV4-1 and TRBJ2-3, with 8 bases lining up with TRBD1. Germline CDR1 is MGHRA and CDR2 is YSYEKL. This CDR3 is 15 amino acids long. The J segment lost 6 bases and the V segment lost 3 bases, leaving 8 bases of the junction unmatched. The CDR3 region is CASSHGPAGGDTQYF. The CDR3 DNA is TGCGCCAGCAGCCATGGCCCCGCAGGGGGCGATACGCAGTATTTT.

This clonotype was detected a few times. The gene calls are TRBV19 and TRBJ2-4, with D tentatively TRBD2 (5 bases). The V and J ends lost 3 bases and 0 bases respectively, with 18 bases between them. Per germline, CDR1 LNHDA and CDR2 SQIVND (reference sequence). This CDR3 comprises 18 residues. The CDR3 loop reads CASSIDVWTGLAKNIQYF. In DNA form, the CDR3 reads TGTGCCAGTAGTATCGATGTATGGACTGGTCTAGCCAAAAACATTCAGTACTTC.

The V and J genes are TRBV6-5 and TRBJ2-3; D call uncertain. This CDR3 region has 12 residues. CDR1 and CDR2 from the germline V gene are MNHEY and SVGAGI. With 4 bases removed from V and 6 bases from J, the gap between germline ends came to 8 bases. The CDR3 sequence is CASSSISDTQYF. As DNA, the CDR3 is TGTGCCAGCAGTTCAATATCCGATACGCAGTATTTT.

This clonotype has at least ten counts. The chain is built from TRBV5-6 and TRBJ2-1; 8 nucleotides agree with TRBD2. Germline loops: CDR1 SGHDT, CDR2 YYEEEE. This CDR3 has 14 amino acids. Unmatched junction bases numbered 9, after V lost 4 bases and J lost 9 bases. The DNA of the CDR3 is TGTGCCAGCAGCCCCACCGGACTAGCACTTGAGCAGTTCTTC. It is translated as CASSPTGLALEQFF.

V is TRBV7-9 and J is TRBJ2-7; 7 bases fit TRBD1. CDR3 size: 16 residues. Trimming took 5 bases from V and 2 from J; bases not matched to a gene: 12. Germline V gene sequence: CDR1 SEHNR, CDR2 FQNEAQ (reference sequence). CDR3 bases: TGTGCCAGCAGCCCCCCCTCCGGGACAGAGCCCTACGAGCAGTACTTC. This codes for CASSPPSGTEPYEQYF.

The genes are TRBV12-3 or TRBV12-4 and TRBJ2-7; D gene unclear. This CDR3 contains 14 residues. V was trimmed by 3 bases and J by 2 bases, leaving 11 bases between them. This CDR3 reads CASSLVLGAYEQYF. DNA for the CDR3: TGTGCCAGCAGTTTGGTTTTAGGAGCCTACGAGCAGTACTTC.

The table lists this clonotype with many counts. The V call is TRBV12-3 or TRBV12-4, the J call TRBJ1-2; tentatively, D is TRBD1 (5 bases). CDR3 length: 14 residues. Trimming left V 4 bases short and J 3 bases short, with 12 bases between. This chain's CDR3 is CASSWAGGDYGYTF. CDR3 coding DNA: TGTGCCAGCAGTTGGGCCGGGGGGGACTATGGCTACACCTTC.

This clonotype was picked up one time. The genes are TRBV7-9 and TRBJ2-1; 12 bases map to TRBD2. Per germline, CDR1 SEHNR and CDR2 FQNEAQ (reference sequence). The CDR3 has 16 residues. J was trimmed by 6 bases and V by 2 bases; bases with no gene match: 5. As DNA, the CDR3 is TGTGCCAGCAGCTTAAGGACTAGCGGGATTTTCAATGAGCAGTTCTTC. Amino acids: CASSLRTSGIFNEQFF.

This clonotype occurred a few times. This chain connects TRBV7-2 to TRBJ2-5, with 12 bases that match TRBD2. V shed 3 bases and J 3 bases; nucleotides not matched to a gene: 2. The CDR3 contains 15 residues. Germline CDR1 and CDR2: SGHTA and FQGNSA. CDR3 nucleotide sequence: TGTGCCAGCAGCTTTTGGACTAGCGGGGAAGAGACCCAGTACTTC. Its protein product is CASSFWTSGEETQYF.

The V gene is TRBV11-2, the J gene TRBJ1-2, with 8 nucleotides matching TRBD1. J was trimmed by 6 bases and V by 4 bases; bases with no gene match: 16. The CDR3 extends over 17 amino acids. Germline loops: CDR1 SGHAT, CDR2 FQNNGV. Written as DNA, the CDR3 is TGTGCCAGCAGCTCCTTGTCAATTGGCAGGGGGCACAATGGCTACACCTTC. This codes for CASSSLSIGRGHNGYTF.